This T cell receptor beta chain appears in the sequencing data of a study of T cell repertoires in aging, cancer and after chemotherapy. The wider study: Paired samples before and after chemotherapy came from glioblastoma patients receiving temozolomide-based therapy. Study-level findings and limits: Compared with age-matched healthy donors, untreated hematological or solid cancer patients showed higher blood TCR clonality.

Regarding this clonotype: The antigen remains undetermined.

The template was genomic DNA from peripheral blood, not RNA. TRB rearrangements spanning V, D and J were amplified using mixed TRB-A/B primers. TCRdb ran MiXCR on the multiplex PCR reads and lists one entry per CDR3 protein. The sample yields 1,200 to 1,500 distinct CDR3 sequences, 20% seen once. This TCR derives from a human donor with a solid tumor. Sequenced input: blood.

CDR3 residues: CASSPATEAFF. DNA of the CDR3: TGTGCCAGCAGCCCAGCTACTGAAGCTTTCTTT. The chain employs TRBV7-2 and TRBJ1-1; D not certain. Trimming shortened V by 5 bases and J by 5 bases, and 6 bases separated the two germline ends. The CDR3 runs 11 residues. Germline V gene sequence: CDR1 SGHTA, CDR2 FQGNSA.